This TCR beta chain comes out of a study of T cells after yellow fever vaccination. This CDR3 is 13 amino acids long. The V end lost 6 bases, the J end lost 0 bases, and 11 bases lay between the germline ends. Germline CDR1 and CDR2: DFQATT and SNEGSKA (reference sequence). TCRdb independently ran MiXCR on the 5' RACE reads; one entry per CDR3 protein. The sample records approximately 260,000 distinct CDR3 sequences, around 5.3% being singletons. This clonotype has only a few counts. The V and J genes are TRBV20-1 and TRBJ1-1; D call uncertain. The sample here was CD4+ T cells sorted from PBMCs, taken on the day of the yellow fever booster vaccination. The source is a man in his late teens or twenties who received the YFV17D yellow fever vaccine. CDR3 amino acids: CSAQGAVNTEAFF. Written as DNA, the CDR3 is TGCAGTGCACAAGGTGCAGTGAACACTGAAGCTTTCTTT.